This T cell receptor beta chain was profiled in a study of blood T cells in healthy people across ages. The study recruited healthy Caucasian donors from Russia who were aged about 6 to 95. With a J-beta primer mix and a sample-barcoded 5' primer, a second PCR ran about 7 to 12 cycles. Every cDNA was tagged by a template-switch adaptor with 12 random nucleotides. TCRdb reanalysed the 5' RACE reads using MiXCR and keeps one entry per CDR3 protein. Among about 1.1 million distinct CDR3 sequences, more than 30% were seen once, and the ten largest hold around 13%. The CDR3 runs to 14 residues. V trimming: 8 bases; J trimming: 0 bases; junction bases outside the gene matches: 7.

Sequencing used blood. The J gene is TRBJ2-7, the V gene TRBV12-3 or TRBV12-4; 7 bases agree with TRBD2. The sequence was collected from a man younger than 30 in good health. The CDR3 sequence: CASAASGGSYEQYF. As DNA, the CDR3 is TGTGCCAGCGCTGCGTCGGGGGGCTCCTACGAGCAGTACTTC.